The 26 T cell receptor beta chains given below trace back to one sample, sequenced in a study of T cells in Graves' hyperthyroidism and ophthalmopathy. Amplification targeted TCR beta CDR3 regions from RNA transcripts. Researchers ran a first-round RT-PCR on the TCR CDR3 using the HTBI primer set. A single record per CDR3 protein comes from TCRdb applying MiXCR to the multiplex PCR reads. The top ten clones hold around 10% of a sample with 400,000 to 550,000 distinct CDR3 sequences, about 24% of them seen once. Sequencing was performed on blood. The receptors were sampled from a woman aged 25 to 45 with Graves' ophthalmopathy.

This clonotype has a count of ten or more. V gene TRBV29-1 combines with J gene TRBJ1-2; no clear D gene. V gave up 7 bases and J gave up 7 bases, with 19 bases separating them. Germline-derived CDR1 and CDR2 are SQVTM and ANQGSEA. The CDR3 extends over 13 amino acids. The CDR3: CSALTPYVRGYTF. CDR3 coding DNA: TGCAGCGCTCTGACCCCATACGTCCGTGGCTACACCTTC.

This clonotype appeared many times. V usage is TRBV28 and J usage is TRBJ1-1; a possible D gene is TRBD1 (5 bases). V lost 5 bases to trimming and J lost 0 bases, with 10 bases between them. In germline, CDR1 is MDHEN, CDR2 SYDVKM. CDR3 length equals 14 residues. DNA for the CDR3: TGTGCCAGCAGTCACAGGATCATGAACACTGAAGCTTTCTTT. Amino acids: CASSHRIMNTEAFF.

This sequence joins TRBV7-3 and TRBJ2-2, with unresolved D. Germline V gene lookup returns CDR1 SGHTA and CDR2 FQGTGA. The V gene lost 4 bases and the J gene lost 8 bases, with 11 bases spanning the gap. This CDR3 comprises 13 residues. The CDR3 region has the DNA TGTGCCAGCAGCTCCCTCCAAGGGGGGGAGCTGTTTTTT. Translation: CASSSLQGGELFF.

A few counts support this clonotype. V is TRBV30 and J is TRBJ1-3; D remains ambiguous. CDR3 length: 17 residues. Per the germline V gene, CDR1 is GTSNPN and CDR2 is SVGIG (reference sequence). Trimming removed 2 bases from V and 4 bases from J, with 21 bases in between. CDR3 region: CAWSPPAGSTPGNTIYF. DNA for the CDR3: TGTGCCTGGAGTCCTCCCGCGGGGAGTACTCCAGGAAACACCATATATTTT. The complete variable domain, with remaining parts taken from reference TRBV30 and TRBJ1-3, reads SQTIHQWPATLVQPVGSPLSLECTVEGTSNPNLYWYRQAAGRGLQLLFYSVGIGQISSEVPQNLSASRPQDRQFILSSKKLLLSDSGFYLCAWSPPAGSTPGNTIYFGEGSWLTVV.

This clonotype was seen a handful of times. V gene TRBV5-1 combines with J gene TRBJ1-1; weak D call: TRBD1 (6 bases). The germline V and J ends were trimmed by 0 bases and 0 bases, with 12 bases remaining between them. The CDR3 consists of 16 residues. Germline V gene lookup returns CDR1 SGHRS and CDR2 YFSETQ. CDR3 region: CASSLGGEGVNTEAFF. DNA for the CDR3: TGCGCCAGCAGCTTGGGCGGGGAGGGGGTGAACACTGAAGCTTTCTTT.

This clonotype has only a few counts. The genes are TRBV6-1 and TRBJ1-3, with TRBD1 matching 7 bases. This CDR3 has 14 amino acids. V shed 6 bases and J 3 bases; nucleotides not matched to a gene: 5. Germline loops: CDR1 MNHNS, CDR2 SASEGT. The CDR3 nucleotides are TGTGCCAGCAGGCGGAGGGGGCTTGGAAACACCATATATTTT. Translated, it gives CASRRRGLGNTIYF.

The sample holds a few counts of this clonotype. The chain links TRBV28 to TRBJ1-1; tentatively, D is TRBD1 (5 bases). V was trimmed by 5 bases and J by 0 bases, leaving 16 bases between them. The CDR3 totals 16 residues. CDR1 and CDR2 (germline): MDHEN, SYDVKM. CDR3 sequence: CASSQRWRGMNTEAFF. The CDR3 region has the DNA TGTGCCAGCAGTCAGAGATGGCGGGGCATGAACACTGAAGCTTTCTTT.

There are many counts of this clonotype. The rearrangement uses TRBV28 and TRBJ2-5; D is perhaps TRBD1 (6 bases). This CDR3 is built from 14 residues. Trimming shortened V by 3 bases and J by 5 bases, and 13 bases separated the two germline ends. CDR1 is MDHEN and CDR2 is SYDVKM in the germline V gene. CDR3: CASSLNRVVETQYF. CDR3 nucleotides: TGTGCCAGCAGTTTGAACAGGGTGGTGGAGACCCAGTACTTC. The whole variable domain, remainder taken from reference TRBV28 and TRBJ2-5, is DVKVTQSSRYLVKRTGEKVFLECVQDMDHENMFWYRQDPGLGLRLIYFSYDVKMKEKGDIPEGYSVSREKKERFSLILESASTNQTSMYLCASSLNRVVETQYFGPGTRLLVL.

This clonotype was counted many times. The J gene is TRBJ1-5, the V gene TRBV7-9; D is ambiguous. V was pared by 1 base and J by 6 bases, with 7 bases between. Germline-derived CDR1 and CDR2 are SEHNR and FQNEAQ (reference sequence). The CDR3 loop spans 13 amino acids. CDR3 DNA sequence: TGTGCCAGCAGCTTAGGACCTGGTCAGCCCCAGCATTTT. Protein product: CASSLGPGQPQHF. Based on the CDR3 plus reference TRBV7-9 and TRBJ1-5, the full variable domain is DTGVSQNPRHKITKRGQNVTFRCDPISEHNRLYWYRQTLGQGPEFLTYFQNEAQLEKSRLLSDRFSAERPKGSFSTLEIQRTEQGDSAMYLCASSLGPGQPQHFGDGTRLSIL.

In DNA, the CDR3 is TGTGCCAGCAGTGACGCGGGCATGGGCTACGAGCAGTACTTC. Translating gives CASSDAGMGYEQYF. This chain joins TRBV6-1 and TRBJ2-7, with D possibly TRBD2 on 5 matching bases. V gave up 3 bases and J gave up 3 bases, with 12 bases separating them. Germline V gene lookup returns CDR1 MNHNS and CDR2 SASEGT. The CDR3 length is 14 residues.

The chain is built from TRBV6-1 and TRBJ1-1; D ambiguous. The CDR3 is made up of 14 amino acids. V gave up 2 bases and J gave up 0 bases, with 7 bases separating them. Germline CDR1 MNHNS, CDR2 SASEGT. The CDR3 DNA is TGTGCCAGCAGTGAAATGGTCGTGAACACTGAAGCTTTCTTT. Residues: CASSEMVVNTEAFF.

This sequence joins TRBV2 and TRBJ2-7; D might be TRBD2 (6 bases). This CDR3 comprises 11 residues. Trimming pared 6 bases from V and 8 bases from J, leaving 11 bases between. The V gene's germline CDR1 is SNHLY and CDR2 FYNNEI. CDR3 region: CASREEGKQYF. The CDR3, as DNA: TGTGCCAGCAGAGAGGAGGGGAAGCAGTACTTC. The variable domain in full, with the rest retrieved from reference TRBV2 and TRBJ2-7, is EPEVTQTPSHQVTQMGQEVILRCVPISNHLYFYWYRQILGQKVEFLVSFYNNEISEKSEIFDDQFSVERPDGSNFTLKIRSTKLEDSAMYFCASREEGKQYFGPGTRLTVT.

Only one count was recorded for this clonotype. The chain links TRBV28 to TRBJ2-5; TRBD2 agrees at 9 bases. Losses at the gene ends were 8 bases for V and 5 bases for J; bases not matched to a gene: 6. The CDR3 is 13 amino acids. Germline V gene data show CDR1 as MDHEN and CDR2 as SYDVKM. CDR3 sequence reads: CASRAGGRETQYF. The CDR3 DNA reads TGTGCCAGCCGGGCGGGGGGGCGTGAGACCCAGTACTTC.

This clonotype was recorded once. A much larger clone lies one base from this, so it may be a read error. V is TRBV19 and J is TRBJ1-1; tentative D call: TRBD1 (5 bases). The CDR3 has 15 residues. The V end was cut by 10 bases, the J end by 4 bases, with 22 bases between. The germline V gene encodes CDR1 LNHDA and CDR2 SQIVND (reference sequence). The DNA of the CDR3 is TGTGCCACCTCTAGGGGTGGGGGACTTGGCACTGAAGCTTTCTTT. The encoded protein is CATSRGGGLGTEAFF. The variable domain in full, with the rest retrieved from reference TRBV19 and TRBJ1-1, is DGGITQSPKYLFRKEGQNVTLSCEQNLNHDAMYWYRQDPGQGLRLIYYSQIVNDFQKGDIAEGYSVSREKKESFPLTVTSAQKNPTAFYLCATSRGGGLGTEAFFGQGTRLTVV.

This clonotype was counted many times. The chain carries TRBV12-3 or TRBV12-4 and TRBJ1-3; no firm D call. The CDR3 loop spans 14 amino acids. Trimming took 3 bases from V and 2 from J, leaving 8 bases between them. CDR3 region: CASSFSGAGNTIYF. The CDR3 DNA follows: TGTGCCAGCAGTTTCTCGGGAGCTGGAAACACCATATATTTT.

The rearrangement uses TRBV12-5 and TRBJ1-1; D gene uncertain. CDR3 length: 13 residues. V was pared by 7 bases and J by 0 bases, with 9 bases between. CDR1 and CDR2 (germline): LGHNT, FRNRAP. CDR3 DNA sequence: TGTGCTAGTGTTGAGGCCCTGAACACTGAAGCTTTCTTT. Encoded protein: CASVEALNTEAFF.

V is TRBV14 and J is TRBJ2-2; maybe TRBD1 (5 bases). Germline values: CDR1 SGHDN, CDR2 FVKESK. This CDR3 has 14 residues. With 4 bases removed from V and 5 bases from J, the gap between germline ends came to 11 bases. CDR3 loop: CASSPQGLTGELFF. DNA of the CDR3: TGTGCCAGCAGCCCCCAGGGTTTAACCGGGGAGCTGTTTTTT. The full variable domain, with the rest looked up from reference TRBV14 and TRBJ2-2, is EAGVTQFPSHSVIEKGQTVTLRCDPISGHDNLYWYRRVMGKEIKFLLHFVKESKQDESGMPNNRFLAERTGGTYSTLKVQPAELEDSGVYFCASSPQGLTGELFFGEGSRLTVL.

This clonotype was seen many times. One end of the junction is discordant with germline, which a read error may explain. The rearrangement uses TRBV18 and TRBJ2-5; maybe TRBD2 (6 bases). CDR1 and CDR2 (germline): KGHSH, LQKENI. This CDR3 spans 15 amino acids. For the CDR3, the DNA is TGTGCCAGCTCGCCACCGGGACTCGCTCAAGAGACCCAGTACTTC. Its protein product is CASSPPGLAQETQYF.

This clonotype was counted once. The rearrangement links TRBV5-1 to TRBJ1-2, with 8 bases matching TRBD1. Germline CDR1 SGHRS, CDR2 YFSETQ. Losses at the gene ends were 4 bases for V and 7 bases for J; bases not matched to a gene: 15. The CDR3 runs to 16 residues. CDR3 DNA: TGCGCCAGCAGCCCGAGGACAGGGACGCGAGTTCGTGGCTACACCTTC. Translated: CASSPRTGTRVRGYTF.

V gene TRBV29-1 combines with J gene TRBJ2-6; no clear D. This CDR3 contains 13 residues. CDR1 is SQVTM, CDR2 ANQGSEA, per germline. V was shortened by 7 bases and J by 0 bases, with 7 bases between the two germline ends. The CDR3 nucleotides read TGCAGCGCAACTCGCTCTGGGGCCAACGTCCTGACTTTC. Protein sequence: CSATRSGANVLTF.

This clonotype was recorded many times. V gene TRBV20-1 combines with J gene TRBJ2-2; D may be TRBD1 or TRBD2 (7 bases each). The germline V gene encodes CDR1 DFQATT and CDR2 SNEGSKA (reference sequence). Trimming cost V 6 bases and J 1 base, with 12 bases left between them. The CDR3 has 14 amino acids. In DNA form, the CDR3 reads TGCAGTGCCGCGGGGGACAGGAACACCGGGGAGCTGTTTTTT. Protein product: CSAAGDRNTGELFF.

This clonotype was picked up many times. V is TRBV20-1 and J is TRBJ2-7; 10 nucleotides match TRBD1. The V gene's germline CDR1 is DFQATT and CDR2 SNEGSKA (reference sequence). CDR3 length: 13 residues. The V segment lost 3 bases and the J segment 3 bases; nucleotides outside the gene matches: 2. Written as DNA, the CDR3 is TGCAGTGCTAGTTGGGACAGGGGCTACGAGCAGTACTTC. Residues: CSASWDRGYEQYF.

V gene TRBV11-2 combines with J gene TRBJ1-4; 9 nucleotides match TRBD1. Germline-derived CDR1 and CDR2 are SGHAT and FQNNGV. This CDR3 is built from 15 residues. The V and J ends lost 5 bases and 7 bases, in that order; junction bases with no gene match: 8. The CDR3 is CASSTPGTGPEKLFF. DNA for the CDR3: TGTGCCAGCAGCACGCCTGGGACAGGGCCTGAAAAACTGTTTTTT.

This clonotype was observed at least ten times. The chain joins TRBV6-1 to TRBJ1-5; D unresolved. V lost 10 bases to trimming and J lost 6 bases, with 16 bases between them. The germline gives CDR1 MNHNS, CDR2 SASEGT. CDR3 size: 13 residues. The CDR3 protein is CATHALWGQPQHF. In nucleotides, the CDR3 is TGTGCCACCCATGCTCTCTGGGGTCAGCCCCAGCATTTT.

A few counts support this clonotype. This chain uses TRBV11-2 with TRBJ2-3, with 11 bases aligning to TRBD2. The germline V gene encodes CDR1 SGHAT and CDR2 FQNNGV. This CDR3 is 15 amino acids long. After removal of 2 bases from V and 6 bases from J, the junction contained 4 bases not matched to a gene. CDR3 protein: CASSLTSGGRDTQYF. The CDR3 DNA is TGTGCCAGCAGCTTAACTAGCGGGGGCCGGGATACGCAGTATTTT.

This clonotype has a count of ten or more. The V gene is TRBV20-1, the J gene TRBJ1-5, with TRBD1 matching over 7 bases. After removal of 3 bases from V and 0 bases from J, the junction contained 8 bases not matched to a gene. This CDR3 comprises 16 residues. The germline gives CDR1 DFQATT, CDR2 SNEGSKA (reference sequence). CDR3 sequence (DNA): TGCAGTGCTAGGGGGACAGCCGCTTATAGCAATCAGCCCCAGCATTTT. Protein product: CSARGTAAYSNQPQHF.